What follows describes a single TCR beta chain. The data were taken from a study of T cell repertoires in cytomegalovirus infection. TCRdb called the reads again in MiXCR, with one record for every CDR3 protein. This sample has around 740,000 distinct CDR3 sequences, with 35% found just once. This TCR was recovered from a human donor in good health (CMV status not recorded). Some clones in this sample may be carry-over from other donors' samples. Sequencing was carried out using PBMCs.

CDR3 sequence reads: CASSLVSGDNQPQHF. The CDR3 coding sequence is TGTGCCAGCAGCTTGGTTTCAGGGGACAATCAGCCCCAGCATTTT. This rearrangement joins TRBV5-5 to TRBJ1-5; perhaps TRBD1 as D (6 bases). V was shortened by 0 bases and J by 3 bases, with 10 bases between the two germline ends. Germline loops: CDR1 SGHKS, CDR2 YYEKEE (reference sequence). This CDR3 has 15 residues.